This entry lists 26 T cell receptor beta chains sequenced from one sample in a study of regulatory T cells in long-lasting Graves disease. Stated time point: persistent/refractory GD, antithyroid drugs over 5 years with positive TRAb. RNA from PBMCs was the source of the TCR library. To make TCR beta libraries, researchers used iRepertoire HTBI primers and Arm-PCR of CDR3 regions. One entry per CDR3 protein, called by TCRdb with MiXCR from the multiplex PCR reads. The sample has about 300,000 distinct CDR3 sequences, around a fifth seen once. The sample was peripheral blood mononuclear cells (PBMCs), taken when the disease was refractory, from a patient treated with antithyroid drugs. These receptors were obtained from a female donor with Graves disease.

In its sample, this clonotype was seen many times. At one end, the junction sequence differs from germline, possibly due to a read error. The chain is built from TRBV11-1 and TRBJ2-7; 12 nucleotides match TRBD2. CDR3 length: 15 residues. Germline V gives CDR1 SGHAT, CDR2 FQDESV (reference sequence). The DNA for the CDR3 is TGCGCCAGCAGCTTGGGCCTAGCGGGAGGGGACGAGCAGTACTTC. Protein sequence: CASSLGLAGGDEQYF. The variable domain in full, with the rest retrieved from reference TRBV11-1 and TRBJ2-7, is EAEVAQSPRYKITEKSQAVAFWCDPISGHATLYWYRQILGQGPELLVQFQDESVVDDSQLPKDRFSAERLKGVDSTLKIQPAELGDSAMYLCASSLGLAGGDEQYFGPGTRLTVT.

The rearrangement joins TRBV4-1 to TRBJ2-2; possibly TRBD2 for D (6 bases). Trimming shortened V by 4 bases and J by 3 bases, and 12 bases separated the two germline ends. CDR1 is MGHRA, CDR2 YSYEKL, per germline. The CDR3 length is 15 residues. CDR3 loop: CASSLLGGYTGELFF. CDR3 in DNA: TGCGCCAGCAGCCTCCTGGGGGGATACACCGGGGAGCTGTTTTTT.

The J gene is TRBJ1-4, the V gene TRBV19; 7 bases map to TRBD1. CDR3 length: 14 amino acids. V trimming: 2 bases; J trimming: 5 bases; junction bases outside the gene matches: 2. Germline V gives CDR1 LNHDA, CDR2 SQIVND (reference sequence). CDR3: CASSIRGPNEKLFF. The CDR3 nucleotides are TGTGCCAGTAGTATAAGGGGGCCAAATGAAAAACTGTTTTTT.

This clonotype was picked up a small number of times. The chain is built from TRBV24-1 and TRBJ2-1, with 7 positions matching TRBD2. Germline trimming cut 2 bases from V and 6 bases from J; bases unmatched to any gene: 12. This CDR3 comprises 17 residues. Germline CDR1 reads KGHDR; CDR2 reads SFDVKD. The CDR3 DNA sequence: TGTGCCACCAGTGATTATTCGGCGGGAGTACGGGGCAATGAGCAGTTCTTC. Amino acids: CATSDYSAGVRGNEQFF.

This clonotype was seen a handful of times. At one of its ends the junction is not consistent with the germline gene, which may arise from a read error. The chain uses TRBV7-7 and TRBJ1-5, with TRBD1 as a possible D gene (5 bases). There are 18 residues in the CDR3. Germline V gene lookup returns CDR1 SSHAT and CDR2 FNYEAQ (reference sequence). The CDR3 sequence is CASSLGGEQDGANQPQHF. CDR3 coding DNA: TGTGCTAGCAGCTTAGGAGGGGAACAGGATGGGGCCAATCAGCCCCAGCATTTT.

The chain employs TRBV4-3 and TRBJ2-7, with TRBD1 matching 10 bases. After removal of 0 bases from V and 6 bases from J, the junction contained 8 bases not matched to a gene. Germline assignment: CDR1 LGHNA and CDR2 YSLEER. The CDR3 loop spans 16 amino acids. The CDR3 is CASSQDRGTGESEQYF. The CDR3 DNA reads TGCGCCAGCAGCCAAGATCGTGGGACAGGGGAATCCGAGCAGTACTTC.

This clonotype was detected many times. CDR3 protein: CASIMGVLDTGELFF. DNA for the CDR3: TGTGCCAGCATCATGGGTGTGTTGGACACCGGGGAGCTGTTTTTT. This chain connects TRBV2 to TRBJ2-2; D not certain. This CDR3 is 15 amino acids long. V lost 7 bases, J lost 3 bases, and 15 bases lay in between. Germline V gives CDR1 SNHLY, CDR2 FYNNEI.

This clonotype has ten or more counts. The genes are TRBV28 and TRBJ2-7, with a possible D match to TRBD1 (6 bases). CDR3 length equals 15 residues. Germline V gives CDR1 MDHEN, CDR2 SYDVKM. The germline V and J ends were trimmed by 5 bases and 1 base, with 15 bases remaining between them. The CDR3 coding sequence is TGTGCCAGCAGTGACCCAGGGGCCGTATCCTACGAGCAGTACTTC. It encodes CASSDPGAVSYEQYF. The full variable domain, with the rest looked up from reference TRBV28 and TRBJ2-7, is DVKVTQSSRYLVKRTGEKVFLECVQDMDHENMFWYRQDPGLGLRLIYFSYDVKMKEKGDIPEGYSVSREKKERFSLILESASTNQTSMYLCASSDPGAVSYEQYFGPGTRLTVT.

This clonotype was recorded many times. The chain carries TRBV7-2 and TRBJ2-5, with TRBD1 matching over 7 bases. Unmatched junction bases numbered 2, after V lost 1 base and J lost 3 bases. Germline V gene lookup returns CDR1 SGHTA and CDR2 FQGNSA. The CDR3 sequence is 14 residues long. DNA for the CDR3: TGTGCCAGCAGCTTAGTCGGGACAGAAGAGACCCAGTACTTC. Its translation: CASSLVGTEETQYF. Variable domain in full (rest from reference TRBV7-2 and TRBJ2-5): GAGVSQSPSNKVTEKGKDVELRCDPISGHTALYWYRQSLGQGLEFLIYFQGNSAPDKSGLPSDRFSAERTGGSVSTLTIQRTQQEDSAVYLCASSLVGTEETQYFGPGTRLLVL.

This clonotype was detected many times. The rearrangement joins TRBV28 to TRBJ2-7; either TRBD1 or TRBD2 may fit D (5 bases each). The CDR3 is 14 amino acids. CDR1 and CDR2 from the germline V gene are MDHEN and SYDVKM. The V gene lost 4 bases and the J gene lost 1 base, with 11 bases spanning the gap. CDR3 region: CASSSGTESYEQYF. Here the CDR3 DNA reads TGTGCCAGCAGTTCCGGGACCGAGTCCTACGAGCAGTACTTC. The full variable domain, its missing parts supplied by reference TRBV28 and TRBJ2-7, is DVKVTQSSRYLVKRTGEKVFLECVQDMDHENMFWYRQDPGLGLRLIYFSYDVKMKEKGDIPEGYSVSREKKERFSLILESASTNQTSMYLCASSSGTESYEQYFGPGTRLTVT.

Only a few counts were recorded for this clonotype. This rearrangement joins TRBV11-2 to TRBJ2-2; unclear D gene. The CDR3 consists of 14 residues. With 0 bases removed from V and 6 bases from J, the gap between germline ends came to 8 bases. CDR1 SGHAT and CDR2 FQNNGV come from the germline V gene. CDR3 region: CASSLESWPGELFF. In DNA form, the CDR3 reads TGTGCCAGCAGCTTAGAATCGTGGCCCGGGGAGCTGTTTTTT.

This clonotype was seen ten or more times. The chain joins TRBV6-2 or TRBV6-3 to TRBJ1-5; D remains ambiguous. Per germline, CDR1 MNHEY and CDR2 SVGEGT. Trimming pared 5 bases from V and 4 bases from J, leaving 12 bases between. This CDR3 has 14 residues. The CDR3 sequence is CASSPLTVNQPQHF. The CDR3, as DNA: TGTGCCAGCAGTCCGCTGACGGTGAATCAGCCCCAGCATTTT.

Only a few counts were recorded for this clonotype. This chain joins TRBV14 and TRBJ2-5; TRBD1 is a possible D gene (5 bases). The CDR3 has 13 amino acids. Germline V gene data show CDR1 as SGHDN and CDR2 as FVKESK. The V end was cut by 6 bases, the J end by 2 bases, with 10 bases between. The chain's CDR3 is CASSKGVQETQYF. The CDR3 nucleotides read TGTGCCAGCAGTAAAGGGGTTCAAGAGACCCAGTACTTC.

The chain is built from TRBV4-2 and TRBJ2-2; D is perhaps TRBD1 (6 bases). The CDR3 sequence is 17 residues long. The V end was cut by 4 bases, the J end by 2 bases, with 17 bases between. Germline V lookup: CDR1 LGHNA, CDR2 YNFKEQ. The CDR3 DNA reads as TGTGCCAGCAGCCCTGGGGGACACAACCTTAACACCGGGGAGCTGTTTTTT. Its translation is CASSPGGHNLNTGELFF.

The chain uses TRBV9 and TRBJ2-2; 11 bases line up with TRBD2. The CDR3 extends over 16 amino acids. The V gene end was trimmed by 4 bases and the J gene end by 7 bases; junction bases not matched to a gene: 9. Per germline, CDR1 SGDLS and CDR2 YYNGEE. CDR3 in DNA: TGTGCCAGCAGCTGGGGACTAGCGGAAACGGGCGGGGAGCTGTTTTTT. Its protein is CASSWGLAETGGELFF.

Of note for this clonotype: The junction shows a germline mismatch at one end, possibly a read error. The chain links TRBV5-5 to TRBJ1-1; 7 bases line up with TRBD1. CDR1 and CDR2 (germline): SGHKS, YYEKEE (reference sequence). The length of the CDR3 is 15 residues. The CDR3 DNA reads as TGTGCCAGCAGCCTAGGACAGGTGACGAACACTGTAGCTTTCTTT. Residues: CASSLGQVTNTVAFF.

The V gene is TRBV2, the J gene TRBJ2-7; no definite D call. The CDR3 extends over 10 amino acids. Trimming took 6 bases from V and 5 from J, leaving 5 bases between them. Germline loops: CDR1 SNHLY, CDR2 FYNNEI. The CDR3 is CASRANEQYF. In nucleotides, the CDR3 is TGTGCCAGCAGGGCGAACGAGCAGTACTTC.

This clonotype was observed many times. The chain has TRBV20-1 and TRBJ1-4; D call uncertain. Germline-derived CDR1 and CDR2 are DFQATT and SNEGSKA (reference sequence). The CDR3 totals 14 residues. Trimming stripped 3 bases from V and 0 bases from J, with 8 bases between. The CDR3 DNA reads TGCAGTGCTAGGGAGATATCAACTAATGAAAAACTGTTTTTT. The encoded protein is CSAREISTNEKLFF.

The rearrangement uses TRBV11-2 and TRBJ1-4; tentatively, D is TRBD1 (6 bases). This CDR3 contains 14 residues. Trimming left V 5 bases short and J 7 bases short, with 14 bases between. The germline CDR1 and CDR2 sequences are SGHAT and FQNNGV. CDR3 amino acids: CASSPTGRGEKLFF. In DNA, the CDR3 is TGTGCCAGCAGCCCCACAGGGAGGGGTGAAAAACTGTTTTTT. Looking up the rest from reference TRBV11-2 and TRBJ1-4 gives the full variable domain: EAGVAQSPRYKIIEKRQSVAFWCNPISGHATLYWYQQILGQGPKLLIQFQNNGVVDDSQLPKDRFSAERLKGVDSTLKIQPAKLEDSAVYLCASSPTGRGEKLFFGSGTQLSVL.

This clonotype was detected many times. This sequence joins TRBV6-1 and TRBJ2-7, with TRBD1 matching 7 bases. CDR1 is MNHNS and CDR2 is SASEGT in the germline V gene. The CDR3 loop spans 14 amino acids. J gave up 3 bases and V 4 bases, and 6 bases lay outside the gene matches. The CDR3 sequence is CASSASGQYYEQYF. The CDR3 nucleotides are TGTGCCAGCAGTGCCTCGGGACAGTACTACGAGCAGTACTTC.

In its sample, this clonotype was seen many times. J is TRBJ2-7 and V is TRBV30; a weak D match, TRBD2 (7 bases). With 3 bases removed from V and 4 bases from J, the gap between germline ends came to 16 bases. CDR3 length: 14 amino acids. From germline, CDR1 is GTSNPN and CDR2 SVGIG (reference sequence). The CDR3 DNA is TGTGCCTGGAGCGAGGGAGGGAGGGGGTACGAGCAGTACTTC. This codes for CAWSEGGRGYEQYF.

There are a few counts of this clonotype. The V gene is TRBV13, the J gene TRBJ2-5; the match to TRBD2 covers 11 bases. CDR1 and CDR2 from the germline V gene are PRHDT and FYEKMQ (reference sequence). The CDR3 covers 17 residues. After removal of 3 bases from V and 5 bases from J, the junction contained 11 bases not matched to a gene. In DNA form, the CDR3 reads TGTGCCAGCAGCTTCATTAGCGGGAGGGCCTTTGGTGAGACCCAGTACTTC. This translates into CASSFISGRAFGETQYF.

This rearrangement joins TRBV5-6 to TRBJ2-1, with D hard to call. CDR3 length: 15 amino acids. Germline loops: CDR1 SGHDT, CDR2 YYEEEE. V shed 1 base and J shed 5 bases, with 13 bases lying between them. The CDR3 DNA reads TGTGCCAGCAGCTTGCATTGGAACGGTAACAATGAGCAGTTCTTC. Its protein product is CASSLHWNGNNEQFF. The variable domain in full, completed from reference TRBV5-6 and TRBJ2-1, reads DAGVTQSPTHLIKTRGQQVTLRCSPKSGHDTVSWYQQALGQGPQFIFQYYEEEERQRGNFPDRFSGHQFPNYSSELNVNALLLGDSALYLCASSLHWNGNNEQFFGPGTRLTVL.

This clonotype was seen a few times. This chain uses TRBV28 with TRBJ2-2; D tentatively reads TRBD1 or TRBD2 (6 bases each). Per the germline V gene, CDR1 is MDHEN and CDR2 is SYDVKM. Trimming pared 3 bases from V and 5 bases from J, leaving 16 bases between. The CDR3 runs 16 residues. DNA of the CDR3: TGTGCCAGCAGTTTTGAATTTGGGGGGCGAACCGGGGAGCTGTTTTTT. It encodes CASSFEFGGRTGELFF.

The V gene is TRBV7-9, the J gene TRBJ2-2; 10 positions agree with TRBD2. The J segment lost 6 bases and the V segment lost 5 bases, leaving 12 bases of the junction unmatched. This CDR3 contains 17 residues. Germline V gene sequence: CDR1 SEHNR, CDR2 FQNEAQ (reference sequence). The CDR3 coding sequence is TGTGCCAGCAGCCCAATCCCTAGCGGGAGTTACTCCGGGGAGCTGTTTTTT. This sequence encodes CASSPIPSGSYSGELFF.

In regard to this clonotype: A much larger clone differs from this one at a single base, so this may be a read error. The CDR3 loop is CASSLGVMSTEAFF. The CDR3 DNA follows: TGTGCCAGCAGCCTGGGGGTAATGAGCACTGAAGCTTTCTTT. The chain couples TRBV11-2 to TRBJ1-1, with D perhaps TRBD1 (5 bases). This CDR3 region has 14 residues. Germline CDR1 reads SGHAT; CDR2 reads FQNNGV. V was clipped by 5 bases and J by 4 bases, with 14 bases between them.